The T cell receptor beta chain under discussion was sequenced for a study of blood T cell repertoires in COVID-19. Self-reported history from a screening survey and questionnaire set each donor's cohort. Recovered Cohort 3 donors showed two negative PCRs, clearance, or symptom resolution. Data came from immunoSEQ multiplex PCR; TCRdb stores just in-frame clones and leaves some out. The sample records approximately 140,000 clones, 70% to 90% being singletons. The CDR3 extends over 16 amino acids. Germline lookup yields CDR1 LGHDT and CDR2 YNNKEL (reference sequence). V was clipped by 2 bases and J by 4 bases, with 16 bases between them.

The sequence derives from a woman in her 50s who had recovered from COVID-19. The rearrangement links TRBV3-1 (or the pseudogene TRBV3-2) to TRBJ2-3, with TRBD1 as a possible D gene (5 bases). The sample consisted of PBMCs or T cells enriched from blood (not recorded which). The CDR3 region has the DNA TGTGCCAGCAGCCAAACAAGGGGTGGGTGGGCAGATACGCAGTATTTT. Translating it yields CASSQTRGGWADTQYF.